The T cell receptor beta chain under discussion was sequenced for a study of TIL therapy for anti-PD-1-resistant metastatic lung cancer. As for the study in general: Patients had a median age of about 50 years (range 38-75).

Sequencing used immunoSEQ v3. The method was immunoSEQ multiplex PCR; TCRdb's version includes in-frame clones alone and lacks a portion of them. The sample holds more than 35,000 clones, 70% to 75% seen once. Described time point: pre-treatment sample, taken before nivolumab and TIL therapy. Stage 4 NSCLC adults joined between late 2017 and January 2020. The CDR3 sequence is 13 residues long. Germline V gene data show CDR1 as MNHNS and CDR2 as SASEGT. Between the trimmed V and J ends, which lost 6 bases and 2 bases, there was a span of 10 bases. This clone has only a few counts. The sample in question was blood, obtained at baseline. The sequence came from a person between 30 and 79 years old with non-small cell lung cancer. V gene TRBV6-1 combines with J gene TRBJ1-1; a possible D gene is TRBD1 (5 bases). Here the CDR3 DNA reads TGTGCCAGCAGACTACAGGATAACACTGAAGCTTTCTTT. It encodes CASRLQDNTEAFF.